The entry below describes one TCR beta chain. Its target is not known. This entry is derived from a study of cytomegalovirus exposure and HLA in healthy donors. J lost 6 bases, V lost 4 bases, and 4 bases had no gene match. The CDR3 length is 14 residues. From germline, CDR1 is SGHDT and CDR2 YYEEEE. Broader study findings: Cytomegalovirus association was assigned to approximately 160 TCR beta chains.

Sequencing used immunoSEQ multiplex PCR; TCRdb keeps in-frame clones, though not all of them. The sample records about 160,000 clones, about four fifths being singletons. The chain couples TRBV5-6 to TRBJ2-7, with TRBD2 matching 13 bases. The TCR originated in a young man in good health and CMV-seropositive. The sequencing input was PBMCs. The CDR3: CASSPGLAGFEQYF. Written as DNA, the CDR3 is TGTGCCAGCAGCCCGGGACTAGCGGGATTCGAGCAGTACTTC.